The T cell receptor (beta chain) described here comes from a study of long-term antiretroviral therapy in people with HIV. It was version v3.0 of the immunoSEQ assay that was run at survey level. Using immunoSEQ multiplex PCR, the repertoire was profiled, and TCRdb retains in-frame clones only, with some absent. Of tens of thousands of clones in the sample, 88% were seen once. Per the germline V gene, CDR1 is SGHRS and CDR2 is YFSETQ. The CDR3 contains 14 residues. Trimming left V 0 bases short and J 1 base short, with 8 bases between. This chain uses TRBV5-1 with TRBJ2-7, with no clear D. The sample here was unsorted PBMCs, taken 2.3 years after starting antiretroviral therapy. This TCR derives from a man in his 60s with HIV. CDR3 in amino acids: CASSLDGRSYEQYF. Written as DNA, the CDR3 is TGCGCCAGCAGCTTGGATGGCCGATCCTACGAGCAGTACTTC.